This TCR beta chain was found in a study of T cells in Graves' hyperthyroidism and ophthalmopathy. Used for diagnoses were clinical symptoms, serum thyroxine and TRAb, thyroid ultrasound and orbital computed tomography. Germline V CDR1 and CDR2: MNHEY, SMNVEV (reference sequence). CDR3 size: 18 residues. The junction had 7 bases not matched to a gene; V was cut back by 2 bases and J by 0 bases. Researchers took RNA transcripts and amplified the TCR beta CDR3 regions from them. First-round RT-PCR with HTBI primers amplified the TCR CDR3 region. TCRdb used MiXCR to reprocess the multiplex PCR reads, holding one entry per CDR3 protein. Among around 420,000 distinct CDR3 sequences, about 15% were seen once, and the ten largest hold over 7.5%. This clonotype was seen at least ten times.

V usage is TRBV27 and J usage is TRBJ2-1; the match to TRBD2 covers 10 bases. Input material: blood. This clonotype originated in a woman aged 18-29 years with Graves' hyperthyroidism. In nucleotides, the CDR3 is TGTGCCAGCAGTTTAGGATCAGCGGGGGGGAGCTCCTACAATGAGCAGTTCTTC. This translates into CASSLGSAGGSSYNEQFF.